These 23 T cell receptor beta chains share one sample of origin, sequenced in a study of human T cells and chemical hapten exposure. Via MiXCR, TCRdb re-called the RACE reads, giving one row per CDR3 protein. Of around 380,000 distinct CDR3 sequences listed, approximately 4.4% are singletons. Sample time point: patch test 1, 2 weeks after DPC sensitization. Documented treatment: therapeutic diphenylcyclopropenone sensitization with weekly scalp DPC. This sample comprised whole blood, obtained in connection with sensitization to the hapten diphenylcyclopropenone (DPC). Receptor source: a woman between 50 and 59 years old with alopecia areata. Some clones in this sample may be carry-over from other donors' samples.

This clonotype has a count of ten or more. The CDR3 here is CAFRRGGTGELFF. Here the CDR3 DNA reads TGTGCCTTTAGAAGGGGGGGCACCGGGGAGCTGTTTTTT. The V gene is TRBV12-3 or TRBV12-4, the J gene TRBJ2-2; D may be TRBD2 (7 bases). Trimming left V 11 bases short and J 4 bases short, with 14 bases between. This CDR3 comprises 13 residues.

The CDR3 protein is CASVQGDYGYTF. As DNA, the CDR3 is TGTGCCAGCGTACAGGGGGACTATGGCTACACCTTC. The chain joins TRBV6-2 or TRBV6-3 to TRBJ1-2, with 8 positions matching TRBD1. With 8 bases clipped from V and 3 bases from J, the junction kept 2 bases outside the gene matches. The CDR3 consists of 12 residues. CDR1 and CDR2 (germline): MNHEY, SVGEGT.

The chain couples TRBV10-3 to TRBJ2-2; D remains ambiguous. CDR3 length equals 13 residues. Germline V lookup: CDR1 ENHRY, CDR2 SYGVKD. Between the trimmed V and J ends, which lost 8 bases and 2 bases, there was a span of 9 bases. The CDR3 DNA is TGTGCCATCGGCAGAGAAAACACCGGGGAGCTGTTTTTT. Translation: CAIGRENTGELFF.

This clonotype was seen more than once but under ten times. The chain couples TRBV18 to TRBJ1-4; no clear D. V lost 6 bases, J lost 8 bases, and 13 bases lay in between. Germline lookup yields CDR1 KGHSH and CDR2 LQKENI. This CDR3 is 13 amino acids long. The CDR3 bases are TGTGCCAGCTCGCCCCCTGGAGGGGAAAAACTGTTTTTT. Translating gives CASSPPGGEKLFF.

This clonotype was picked up many times. The rearrangement joins TRBV13 to TRBJ2-1, with TRBD2 matching over 10 bases. The germline V gene encodes CDR1 PRHDT and CDR2 FYEKMQ (reference sequence). After removal of 3 bases from V and 1 base from J, the junction contained 12 bases not matched to a gene. CDR3 length: 19 residues. The CDR3 here is CASSFQQIAGGGSYNEQFF. CDR3 DNA: TGTGCCAGCAGCTTTCAGCAGATAGCGGGAGGAGGTTCCTACAATGAGCAGTTCTTC.

The table lists this clonotype with many counts. The rearrangement links TRBV4-2 to TRBJ2-1; a possible D gene is TRBD1 (7 bases). Germline CDR1 and CDR2: LGHNA and YNFKEQ. The CDR3 has 14 residues. Trimming shortened V by 1 base and J by 9 bases, and 13 bases separated the two germline ends. CDR3 nucleotide sequence: TGTGCCAGCAGCCAAGGCGGGACAGCGGGTGAGCAGTTCTTC. Amino acids: CASSQGGTAGEQFF.

This clonotype was counted ten times or more. V gene TRBV3-1 combines with J gene TRBJ2-2; 10 bases map to TRBD2. CDR3 length: 16 amino acids. The trim removed 4 bases at V and 6 bases at J, leaving 8 bases unmatched. In germline, CDR1 is LGHDT, CDR2 YNNKEL (reference sequence). CDR3 protein: CASSPGTSVVSGELFF. The CDR3 coding sequence is TGTGCCAGCAGCCCCGGGACTAGCGTTGTGTCCGGGGAGCTGTTTTTT.

V gene TRBV20-1 combines with J gene TRBJ1-1; a weak D match, TRBD1 (6 bases). Germline CDR1 is DFQATT and CDR2 is SNEGSKA (reference sequence). V shed 6 bases and J shed 4 bases, with 15 bases lying between them. The CDR3 is made up of 13 amino acids. The CDR3 region is CSARGVEGTEAFF. The CDR3 region has the DNA TGCAGTGCAAGGGGGGTGGAGGGCACTGAAGCTTTCTTT.

V and J are TRBV20-1 and TRBJ2-3; 10 bases agree with TRBD2. Germline CDR1 reads DFQATT; CDR2 reads SNEGSKA (reference sequence). The V gene end was trimmed by 1 base and the J gene end by 5 bases; junction bases not matched to a gene: 9. The CDR3 is made up of 16 amino acids. The CDR3 reads CSARAASGGRVDTQYF. The CDR3 DNA reads TGCAGTGCTAGAGCTGCTAGCGGGGGTCGGGTAGATACGCAGTATTTT.

This clonotype was found many times. The genes are TRBV28 and TRBJ1-2; 7 bases are shared with TRBD1. CDR1 MDHEN and CDR2 SYDVKM come from the germline V gene. The V and J ends lost 3 bases and 9 bases, in that order; junction bases with no gene match: 7. This CDR3 region has 13 residues. The CDR3 loop reads CASSLGQGVRYTF. CDR3 nucleotide sequence: TGTGCCAGCAGTTTGGGCCAGGGGGTCCGCTACACCTTC.

Only a few counts were recorded for this clonotype. This chain connects TRBV7-9 to TRBJ1-4, with 7 bases identical to TRBD1. The CDR3 length is 17 residues. The germline V gene encodes CDR1 SEHNR and CDR2 FQNEAQ (reference sequence). The J segment lost 8 bases and the V segment lost 2 bases, leaving 14 bases of the junction unmatched. The CDR3 reads CASSLRGDVRGGEKLFF. DNA for the CDR3: TGTGCCAGCAGCTTAAGAGGCGATGTGCGAGGGGGCGAAAAACTGTTTTTT.

In this sample, this clonotype turned up a few times. This chain joins TRBV7-9 and TRBJ1-1, with TRBD1 matching over 8 bases. After removal of 1 base from V and 2 bases from J, the junction contained 3 bases not matched to a gene. There are 15 residues in the CDR3. Germline-derived CDR1 and CDR2 are SEHNR and FQNEAQ (reference sequence). CDR3 nucleotide sequence: TGTGCCAGCAGCTTAGACGGGACAGGCAACACTGAAGCTTTCTTT. This codes for CASSLDGTGNTEAFF.

This clonotype was seen at least ten times. The gene calls are TRBV27 and TRBJ2-1; 11 bases agree with TRBD2. There are 18 residues in the CDR3. In germline, CDR1 is MNHEY, CDR2 SMNVEV (reference sequence). Unmatched junction bases numbered 10, after V lost 6 bases and J lost 0 bases. Here the CDR3 reads CASSLGLAEARSYNEQFF. DNA of the CDR3: TGTGCCAGCAGCCTGGGACTAGCGGAAGCCCGCTCCTACAATGAGCAGTTCTTC.

This clonotype has more than one count but fewer than ten. The chain joins TRBV27 to TRBJ1-6, with D unclear. Deletions cut 6 bases from V and 7 bases from J, with 7 bases between. The CDR3 runs to 12 residues. CDR1 MNHEY and CDR2 SMNVEV come from the germline V gene (reference sequence). This CDR3 is CASSPWNSPLHF. The CDR3 DNA reads as TGTGCCAGCAGCCCCTGGAATTCACCCCTCCACTTT.

This clonotype was observed a few times. The chain is built from TRBV15 and TRBJ1-4; no clear D. Trimming stripped 9 bases from V and 3 bases from J, with 11 bases between. Germline V gene data show CDR1 as LNHNV and CDR2 as YYDKDF (reference sequence). This CDR3 has 13 residues. The CDR3: CATGEWANEKLFF. In nucleotides, the CDR3 is TGTGCCACGGGCGAGTGGGCTAATGAAAAACTGTTTTTT.

This clonotype has just a few counts. The chain carries TRBV28 and TRBJ2-1; D gene unclear. The ends were cut back, 1 base at V and 6 bases at J, with 16 bases in the middle. The germline V gene encodes CDR1 MDHEN and CDR2 SYDVKM. The CDR3 extends over 16 amino acids. This CDR3 is CASSLLDNQLGNEQFF. CDR3 coding DNA: TGTGCCAGCAGTTTATTAGACAACCAATTGGGCAATGAGCAGTTCTTC.

This clonotype has just a few counts. The chain combines TRBV30 with TRBJ2-5, with 9 positions matching TRBD2. CDR1 and CDR2 (germline): GTSNPN, SVGIG (reference sequence). CDR3 length: 14 residues. V lost 8 bases to trimming and J lost 5 bases; unmatched junction nucleotides: 12. The CDR3 is CAGDSVAGGETQYF. The CDR3 DNA sequence: TGTGCCGGCGATTCGGTCGCGGGGGGGGAGACCCAGTACTTC. Combining the CDR3 with reference TRBV30 and TRBJ2-5 gives the whole variable domain SQTIHQWPATLVQPVGSPLSLECTVEGTSNPNLYWYRQAAGRGLQLLFYSVGIGQISSEVPQNLSASRPQDRQFILSSKKLLLSDSGFYLCAGDSVAGGETQYFGPGTRLLVL.

The chain is built from TRBV3-1 and TRBJ1-6; D unclear. The CDR3 extends over 12 amino acids. Germline CDR1 and CDR2: LGHDT and YNNKEL (reference sequence). Trimming cost V 10 bases and J 7 bases, with 11 bases left between them. CDR3 nucleotide sequence: TGTGCCACCTCCCTGGGGAATTCACCCCTCCACTTT. Translation gives CATSLGNSPLHF.

The chain joins TRBV20-1 to TRBJ2-3; 7 nucleotides agree with TRBD2. The CDR3 runs 17 residues. Trimming cost V 6 bases and J 0 bases; bases outside gene matches: 15. CDR1 and CDR2 from the germline V gene are DFQATT and SNEGSKA (reference sequence). The CDR3 coding sequence is TGCAGTGCCCTTGGGGAGGGGCTAGCGGAGAGCACAGATACGCAGTATTTT. This codes for CSALGEGLAESTDTQYF.

This clonotype was detected a few times. V and J are TRBV28 and TRBJ1-2; 8 bases agree with TRBD1. With 7 bases clipped from V and 6 bases from J, the junction kept 7 bases outside the gene matches. CDR1 is MDHEN and CDR2 is SYDVKM in the germline V gene. The CDR3 is 13 amino acids. CDR3 DNA sequence: TGTGCCAGCACCGAGGACAGGGTTGATGGCTACACCTTC. Its translation is CASTEDRVDGYTF.

This clonotype occurred many times. This chain uses TRBV6-1 with TRBJ2-4, with D uncertain. V was pared by 2 bases and J by 10 bases, with 18 bases between. The CDR3 runs to 15 residues. Looked up from germline, CDR1 is MNHNS and CDR2 is SASEGT. Written as DNA, the CDR3 is TGTGCCAGCAGTGAAACTGGGGTTGTGTGGGAAATTCAGTACTTC. Its translation: CASSETGVVWEIQYF.

The sample holds many counts of this clonotype. This chain uses TRBV5-1 with TRBJ1-1; a weak D match, TRBD1 (5 bases). The length of the CDR3 is 13 residues. Per germline, CDR1 SGHRS and CDR2 YFSETQ. V gave up 0 bases and J gave up 5 bases, with 8 bases separating them. The CDR3 loop is CASSLDGGTEAFF. CDR3 coding DNA: TGCGCCAGCAGCTTGGACGGGGGGACTGAAGCTTTCTTT.

This clonotype was observed at least ten times. V is TRBV7-2 and J is TRBJ1-2; D remains ambiguous. Germline V gene lookup returns CDR1 SGHTA and CDR2 FQGNSA. The ends were cut back, 4 bases at V and 4 bases at J, with 10 bases in the middle. The CDR3 runs to 13 residues. The CDR3 bases are TGTGCCAGCAGCTCCGGGCCTAGCTATGGCTACACCTTC. Encoded protein: CASSSGPSYGYTF.